The 25 T cell receptor beta chains given below trace back to one sample, sequenced in a study of T-cell reconstitution after alpha-beta-depleted transplantation in children. Unique molecular identifiers were incorporated when the TCRbeta library was constructed. TCRdb reanalysed the PCR reads using MiXCR and keeps one entry per CDR3 protein. The table shows roughly 300,000 distinct CDR3 sequences, with roughly 12% occurring only once. The specimen comprised peripheral blood, sampled 180 days after TCRalphabeta/CD19-depleted stem cell transplant. The origin of the receptors is a male patient between 2 and 15 years old who had a stem cell transplant for chronic granulomatous disease, so the T cells may come from the graft donor.

The sample holds a few counts of this clonotype. The CDR3: CASSRTSGIHKNTGELFF. CDR3 sequence (DNA): TGTGCCAGCTCGAGGACTAGCGGGATTCACAAGAACACCGGGGAGCTGTTTTTT. V usage is TRBV18 and J usage is TRBJ2-2; 12 bases agree with TRBD2. The CDR3 sequence is 18 residues long. Germline V CDR1 and CDR2: KGHSH, LQKENI. J gave up 1 base and V 6 bases, and 9 bases lay outside the gene matches.

This clonotype was picked up many times. The rearrangement links TRBV24-1 to TRBJ2-3; possibly TRBD2 for D (6 bases). Deletions cut 5 bases from V and 0 bases from J, with 17 bases between. The germline V gene has CDR1 KGHDR and CDR2 SFDVKD. This CDR3 spans 17 amino acids. The CDR3 coding sequence is TGTGCCACCAGTGGTGGCCCGATCAGCGGGAGCACAGATACGCAGTATTTT. It encodes CATSGGPISGSTDTQYF.

This clonotype was counted ten times or more. The chain combines TRBV5-1 with TRBJ2-5; weak D call: TRBD1 (6 bases). Trimming took off 1 base at V and 3 bases at J, with 13 bases between the two ends. This CDR3 comprises 15 residues. CDR1 is SGHRS, CDR2 YFSETQ, per germline. The CDR3 DNA reads as TGCGCCAGCAGCTTGTACGGACAGAAAAAAGAGACCCAGTACTTC. Residues: CASSLYGQKKETQYF.

In regard to this clonotype: Germline and junction disagree at one end, which may indicate a read error. The chain recombines TRBV12-3 or TRBV12-4 with TRBJ2-7; D not resolved. CDR3 length: 14 amino acids. CDR3 protein: CASSTETGSYVQYF. CDR3 coding DNA: TGTGCCAGCAGCACCGAGACGGGCTCCTACGTGCAGTACTTC.

This clonotype was seen at least ten times. This rearrangement joins TRBV7-2 to TRBJ2-2; 8 bases agree with TRBD2. This CDR3 region has 16 residues. V shed 1 base and J 4 bases; nucleotides not matched to a gene: 5. CDR1 and CDR2 from the germline V gene are SGHTA and FQGNSA. The CDR3 coding sequence is TGTGCCAGCAGCTTAGTAGCTCTAGCGGGCACCGGGGAGCTGTTTTTT. Translating it yields CASSLVALAGTGELFF.

This clonotype has at least ten counts. J is TRBJ2-1 and V is TRBV20-1, with 12 bases fitting TRBD2. Germline CDR1 and CDR2: DFQATT and SNEGSKA (reference sequence). The ends lost 5 bases at V and 4 bases at J; junction bases unmatched: 6. The length of the CDR3 is 15 residues. CDR3 sequence: CSARPTSGGYNEQFF. The DNA for the CDR3 is TGCAGTGCTCGACCGACTAGCGGGGGATACAATGAGCAGTTCTTC.

This chain uses TRBV2 with TRBJ2-1; 7 bases fit TRBD2. J was trimmed by 4 bases and V by 7 bases; bases with no gene match: 10. Per germline, CDR1 SNHLY and CDR2 FYNNEI. The CDR3 is 15 amino acids. Written as DNA, the CDR3 is TGTGCCAGCACCGCGGGGAGGGGCGAATACAATGAGCAGTTCTTC. Its protein product is CASTAGRGEYNEQFF.

Of note for this clonotype: A much larger clone lies one base from this, so it may be a read error. The rearrangement links TRBV28 to TRBJ2-3; the D gene is possibly TRBD1 (6 bases). CDR3 length: 14 amino acids. The V end lost 10 bases, the J end lost 5 bases, and 19 bases lay between the germline ends. Germline lookup yields CDR1 MDHEN and CDR2 SYDVKM. The CDR3 reads CANSEGDAGDTQYF. CDR3 nucleotides: TGTGCCAACAGCGAGGGGGACGCGGGAGATACGCAGTATTTT.

Ten or more counts support this clonotype. CDR3 sequence: CASTDSLTYNEQFF. DNA for the CDR3: TGTGCCAGCACCGACAGTCTGACTTACAATGAGCAGTTCTTC. The rearrangement uses TRBV28 and TRBJ2-1; the D gene is possibly TRBD1 (5 bases). The V end lost 7 bases, the J end lost 4 bases, and 14 bases lay between the germline ends. The V gene's germline CDR1 is MDHEN and CDR2 SYDVKM. This CDR3 contains 14 residues. The entire variable domain, with the rest obtained from reference TRBV28 and TRBJ2-1, is as follows: DVKVTQSSRYLVKRTGEKVFLECVQDMDHENMFWYRQDPGLGLRLIYFSYDVKMKEKGDIPEGYSVSREKKERFSLILESASTNQTSMYLCASTDSLTYNEQFFGPGTRLTVL.

This clonotype has at least ten counts. J is TRBJ2-1 and V is TRBV27; the match to TRBD2 covers 8 bases. This CDR3 is built from 14 residues. Looked up from germline, CDR1 is MNHEY and CDR2 is SMNVEV (reference sequence). The ends lost 5 bases at V and 7 bases at J; junction bases unmatched: 7. In nucleotides, the CDR3 is TGTGCCAGCAGTCGGGAGGGTTGGGGTAATGAGCAGTTCTTC. The encoded protein is CASSREGWGNEQFF.

The V call is TRBV5-4, the J call TRBJ2-2, with D possibly matching TRBD1 (5 bases). Germline values: CDR1 SGHNT, CDR2 YYREEE (reference sequence). This CDR3 region has 15 residues. V was cut by 5 bases and J by 6 bases, with 17 bases left in between. CDR3 sequence reads: CASRVWGLRPGELFF. CDR3 in DNA: TGTGCCAGCAGGGTTTGGGGCCTGAGGCCCGGGGAGCTGTTTTTT.

In its sample, this clonotype was seen many times. The V call is TRBV18, the J call TRBJ2-7; no clear D gene. The V end was cut by 8 bases, the J end by 8 bases, with 19 bases between. The CDR3 covers 13 residues. Germline-derived CDR1 and CDR2 are KGHSH and LQKENI. CDR3 in DNA: TGTGCCAGCCTCACTAATGGGCGCAGTAAGCAGTACTTC. It specifies CASLTNGRSKQYF.

Comments on this clonotype: This may arise from a read error, as a much more abundant clone is one base away. V gene TRBV29-1 combines with J gene TRBJ2-2; 8 positions agree with TRBD1. The CDR3 spans 14 residues. Germline CDR1 SQVTM, CDR2 ANQGSEA. The CDR3 sequence is CGARQGPMAGELFF. The CDR3, as DNA: TGCGGCGCCCGACAGGGGCCGATGGCCGGGGAGCTGTTTTTT.

Only a few counts were recorded for this clonotype. The CDR3 DNA is TGTGCCAGCAGCTTACGGACTAGCGGGGGAAAAAACATTCAGTACTTC. Its translation: CASSLRTSGGKNIQYF. This rearrangement joins TRBV7-2 to TRBJ2-4; 13 positions agree with TRBD2. Looked up from germline, CDR1 is SGHTA and CDR2 is FQGNSA. The CDR3 length is 16 residues. The junction had 2 bases not matched to a gene; V was cut back by 2 bases and J by 4 bases.

As to this clonotype: A much larger clone differs by one base, so this may be a read error. The V gene is TRBV4-1, the J gene TRBJ2-7; 11 nucleotides agree with TRBD2. J was trimmed by 3 bases and V by 1 base; bases with no gene match: 14. The CDR3 covers 19 residues. Germline V gene data show CDR1 as MGHRA and CDR2 as YSYEKL. The DNA of the CDR3 is TGCGCCAGCAGCCAAGCGACAGGGCACCGACTAGCGGGGCTCTACGAGCAGTACTTC. It yields the protein CASSQATGHRLAGLYEQYF.

This clonotype has at least ten counts. This sequence joins TRBV5-1 and TRBJ2-3; 7 bases line up with TRBD2. Germline CDR1 SGHRS, CDR2 YFSETQ. After removal of 3 bases from V and 2 bases from J, the junction contained 3 bases not matched to a gene. This CDR3 comprises 14 residues. CDR3 region: CASSYGGSTDTQYF. DNA for the CDR3: TGCGCCAGCAGCTACGGGGGGTCCACAGATACGCAGTATTTT.

This clonotype occurred a few times. This chain joins TRBV3-1 and TRBJ2-4, with TRBD1 matching 8 bases. The germline CDR1 and CDR2 sequences are LGHDT and YNNKEL (reference sequence). The J segment lost 8 bases and the V segment lost 3 bases, leaving 6 bases of the junction unmatched. The CDR3 runs 14 residues. CDR3 DNA sequence: TGTGCCAGCAGCCAGACAGGGGAGAGGTACATTCAGTACTTC. This sequence encodes CASSQTGERYIQYF.

This clonotype was recorded many times. The rearrangement links TRBV4-2 to TRBJ1-5; D is possibly TRBD1 (6 bases). Trimming removed 4 bases from V and 3 bases from J, with 13 bases in between. In germline, CDR1 is LGHNA, CDR2 YNFKEQ. This CDR3 has 15 residues. Written as DNA, the CDR3 is TGTGCCAGCAGCCCGGGAGGGGGGAACAATCAGCCCCAGCATTTT. Its protein product is CASSPGGGNNQPQHF.

This clonotype occurred many times. CDR3 amino acids: CASSWGNEQFF. CDR3 nucleotides: TGTGCCAGCAGCTGGGGCAATGAGCAGTTCTTC. The rearrangement links TRBV7-8 to TRBJ2-1; D is unclear. The germline V gene encodes CDR1 SGHVS and CDR2 FQNEAQ. Trimming removed 4 bases at V and 6 bases at J, with 4 bases between. This CDR3 has 11 amino acids. The full variable domain, completed using reference TRBV7-8 and TRBJ2-1, is GAGVSQSPRYKVAKRGQDVALRCDPISGHVSLFWYQQALGQGPEFLTYFQNEAQLDKSGLPSDRFFAERPEGSVSTLKIQRTQQEDSAVYLCASSWGNEQFFGPGTRLTVL.

This clonotype was seen repeatedly, ten times or more. The genes are TRBV12-3 or TRBV12-4 and TRBJ1-1, with 8 positions matching TRBD1. V shed 6 bases, J shed 8 bases, and the junction held 11 bases outside the gene matches. The CDR3 totals 14 residues. The CDR3 nucleotides read TGTGCCAGCAGCCCAAACAGGGGGAGTTTGGAAGCTTTCTTT. It yields the protein CASSPNRGSLEAFF.

This clonotype showed up many times. The chain couples TRBV5-5 to TRBJ2-1, with D hard to call. V was shortened by 0 bases and J by 3 bases, with 7 bases between the two germline ends. The germline V gene has CDR1 SGHKS and CDR2 YYEKEE (reference sequence). There are 14 residues in the CDR3. CDR3 in amino acids: CASSLEWFYNEQFF. CDR3 nucleotides: TGTGCCAGCAGCTTGGAATGGTTCTACAATGAGCAGTTCTTC.

This clonotype was seen ten or more times. V is TRBV11-3 and J is TRBJ2-1; D not certain. Germline CDR1 is SGHNT and CDR2 is YENEEA. V was cut by 0 bases and J by 8 bases, with 8 bases left in between. The CDR3 totals 13 residues. In DNA form, the CDR3 reads TGTGCCAGCAGCTTAGAGGTTGGGCATGAGCAGTTCTTC. Encoded protein: CASSLEVGHEQFF. The full variable domain, rest sourced from reference TRBV11-3 and TRBJ2-1, is EAGVVQSPRYKIIEKKQPVAFWCNPISGHNTLYWYLQNLGQGPELLIRYENEEAVDDSQLPKDRFSAERLKGVDSTLKIQPAELGDSAVYLCASSLEVGHEQFFGPGTRLTVL.

The V and J genes are TRBV28 and TRBJ2-7, with 7 bases identical to TRBD2. The CDR3 is 14 amino acids. After removal of 5 bases from V and 7 bases from J, the junction contained 11 bases not matched to a gene. The germline V gene has CDR1 MDHEN and CDR2 SYDVKM. This CDR3 reads CASSLEGRGEEQYF. The CDR3 DNA reads TGTGCCAGCAGTCTCGAGGGGAGGGGAGAAGAGCAGTACTTC.

This clonotype was recorded at least ten times. The chain uses TRBV7-3 and TRBJ2-3, with 8 bases matching TRBD2. This CDR3 contains 17 residues. The germline CDR1 and CDR2 sequences are SGHTA and FQGTGA. V was pared by 5 bases and J by 6 bases, with 16 bases of the junction left unmatched. CDR3: CASSPTRPGLGSDTQYF. The CDR3 DNA is TGTGCCAGCAGCCCTACCCGCCCGGGACTAGGCTCTGATACGCAGTATTTT.

This clonotype was recorded at least ten times. V and J are TRBV5-1 and TRBJ2-3, with 11 nucleotides matching TRBD2. This CDR3 has 18 amino acids. CDR1 SGHRS and CDR2 YFSETQ come from the germline V gene. With 0 bases clipped from V and 2 bases from J, the junction kept 8 bases outside the gene matches. CDR3 in amino acids: CASSLAKTSGVLTDTQYF. The CDR3 DNA follows: TGCGCCAGCAGCTTGGCAAAGACTAGCGGGGTCCTCACAGATACGCAGTATTTT. Full variable domain (remainder filled in from reference TRBV5-1 and TRBJ2-3): KAGVTQTPRYLIKTRGQQVTLSCSPISGHRSVSWYQQTPGQGLQFLFEYFSETQRNKGNFPGRFSGRQFSNSRSEMNVSTLELGDSALYLCASSLAKTSGVLTDTQYFGPGTRLTVL.